One sample yielded the 6 T cell receptor beta chains listed below, sequenced in a study of blood T cell repertoires in COVID-19. Sequencing used immunoSEQ multiplex PCR; TCRdb keeps in-frame clones, though not all of them. The data hold approximately 92,000 clones, with 82% observed a single time. The source material was peripheral blood. These receptors all stem from a man older than 75 with acute or convalescent COVID-19.

The genes are TRBV9 and TRBJ2-2, with 10 nucleotides matching TRBD2. There are 18 residues in the CDR3. Trimming at V came to 4 bases and at J to 6 bases, leaving 15 bases not matched to a gene. Germline V gives CDR1 SGDLS, CDR2 YYNGEE. The CDR3 DNA sequence: TGTGCCAGCAGCCCCATCCCCCGCAGCGGGGGGGCTTCCGGGGAGCTGTTTTTT. Translating gives CASSPIPRSGGASGELFF.

J is TRBJ2-7 and V is TRBV6-5; 7 positions match TRBD1. The CDR3 runs to 14 residues. After removal of 2 bases from V and 5 bases from J, the junction contained 6 bases not matched to a gene. Per germline, CDR1 MNHEY and CDR2 SVGAGI. CDR3 coding DNA: TGTGCCAGCAGTTACCTTGGACAGGCCGACGAGCAGTACTTC. It specifies CASSYLGQADEQYF.

The chain combines TRBV5-6 with TRBJ2-1, with 14 bases identical to TRBD2. Trimming cost V 3 bases and J 8 bases; bases outside gene matches: 10. The germline gives CDR1 SGHDT, CDR2 YYEEEE. The CDR3 extends over 17 amino acids. Here the CDR3 DNA reads TGTGCCAGCAGCTCCCGTAGACTAGCGGGGGGGAGACATGAGCAGTTCTTC. Its translation is CASSSRRLAGGRHEQFF.

The chain couples TRBV6-5 to TRBJ1-2; D gene unclear. The germline V gene encodes CDR1 MNHEY and CDR2 SVGAGI. V gave up 2 bases and J gave up 1 base, with 8 bases separating them. The CDR3 is 14 amino acids. CDR3 DNA sequence: TGTGCCAGCAGTTACCTCGGGAGTAACTATGGCTACACCTTC. It is translated as CASSYLGSNYGYTF.

The genes are TRBV30 and TRBJ1-3; no reliable D call. The CDR3 consists of 13 residues. The germline CDR1 and CDR2 sequences are GTSNPN and SVGIG (reference sequence). V gave up 3 bases and J gave up 1 base, with 7 bases separating them. The CDR3 reads CAWRRRSGNTIYF. The CDR3 DNA is TGTGCCTGGAGAAGGAGGTCTGGAAACACCATATATTTT.

The rearrangement links TRBV29-1 to TRBJ2-3, with D tentatively TRBD1 (7 bases). V was clipped by 8 bases and J by 0 bases, with 15 bases between them. The germline V gene has CDR1 SQVTM and CDR2 ANQGSEA. CDR3 length equals 14 residues. CDR3 residues: CSLGGQFSTDTQYF. The CDR3 DNA reads as TGCAGCTTGGGGGGACAGTTTAGCACAGATACGCAGTATTTT.